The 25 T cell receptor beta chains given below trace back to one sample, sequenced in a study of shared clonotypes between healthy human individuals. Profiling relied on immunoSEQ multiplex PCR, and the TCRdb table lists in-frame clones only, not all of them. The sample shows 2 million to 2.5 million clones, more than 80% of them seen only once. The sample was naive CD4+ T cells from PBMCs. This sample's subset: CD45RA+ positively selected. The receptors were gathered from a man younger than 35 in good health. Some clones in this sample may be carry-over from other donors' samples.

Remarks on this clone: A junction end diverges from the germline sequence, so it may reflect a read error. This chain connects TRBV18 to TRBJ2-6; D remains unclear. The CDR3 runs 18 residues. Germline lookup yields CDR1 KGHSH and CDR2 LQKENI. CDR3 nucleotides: TGTGCCAGCTTACCACGGGCCTCGAGTAGTAATGGGGCCAACGTCCTGACTTTC. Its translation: CASLPRASSSNGANVLTF.

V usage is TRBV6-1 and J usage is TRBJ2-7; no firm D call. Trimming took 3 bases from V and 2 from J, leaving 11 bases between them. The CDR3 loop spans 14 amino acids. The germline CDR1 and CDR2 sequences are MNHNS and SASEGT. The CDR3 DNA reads TGTGCCAGCAGTGACCTCGGTGTAGCCTACGAGCAGTACTTC. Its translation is CASSDLGVAYEQYF.

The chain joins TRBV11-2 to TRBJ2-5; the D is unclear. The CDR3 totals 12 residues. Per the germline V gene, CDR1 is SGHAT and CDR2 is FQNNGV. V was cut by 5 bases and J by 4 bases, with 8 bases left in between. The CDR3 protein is CASSRPGETQYF. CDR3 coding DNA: TGTGCCAGCAGCCGACCCGGAGAGACCCAGTACTTC.

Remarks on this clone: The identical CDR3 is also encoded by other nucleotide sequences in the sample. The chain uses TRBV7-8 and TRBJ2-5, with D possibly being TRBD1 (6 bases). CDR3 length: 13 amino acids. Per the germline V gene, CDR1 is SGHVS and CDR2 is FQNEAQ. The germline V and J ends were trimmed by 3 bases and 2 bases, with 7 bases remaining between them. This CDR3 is CASSFGQQETQYF. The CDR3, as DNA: TGTGCCAGCAGCTTCGGACAGCAAGAGACCCAGTACTTC.

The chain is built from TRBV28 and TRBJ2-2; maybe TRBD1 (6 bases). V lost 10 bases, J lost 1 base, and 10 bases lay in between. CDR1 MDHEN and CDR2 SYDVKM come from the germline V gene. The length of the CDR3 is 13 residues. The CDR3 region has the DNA TGTGCCACCCCGGGACAGAACACCGGGGAGCTGTTTTTT. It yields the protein CATPGQNTGELFF.

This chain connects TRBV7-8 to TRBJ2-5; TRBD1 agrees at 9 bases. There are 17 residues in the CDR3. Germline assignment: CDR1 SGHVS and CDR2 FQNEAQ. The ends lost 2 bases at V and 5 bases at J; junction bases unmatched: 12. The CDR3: CASSLPSNRGRGETQYF. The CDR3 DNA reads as TGTGCCAGCAGCTTACCCTCAAACAGGGGGCGAGGGGAGACCCAGTACTTC.

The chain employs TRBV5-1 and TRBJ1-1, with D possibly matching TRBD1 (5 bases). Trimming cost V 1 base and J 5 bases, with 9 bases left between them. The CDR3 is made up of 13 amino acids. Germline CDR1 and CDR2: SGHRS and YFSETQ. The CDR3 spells CASSLFGATEAFF. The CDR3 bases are TGCGCCAGCAGCTTGTTTGGGGCTACTGAAGCTTTCTTT.

The CDR3 nucleotides are TGCGCCAGCAGCTTCGGGGATAGCTCCTACAATGAGCAGTTCTTC. Protein: CASSFGDSSYNEQFF. The chain combines TRBV5-1 with TRBJ2-1; the D gene is possibly TRBD2 (5 bases). The CDR3 has 15 amino acids. Germline CDR1 reads SGHRS; CDR2 reads YFSETQ. V lost 2 bases, J lost 0 bases, and 9 bases lay in between.

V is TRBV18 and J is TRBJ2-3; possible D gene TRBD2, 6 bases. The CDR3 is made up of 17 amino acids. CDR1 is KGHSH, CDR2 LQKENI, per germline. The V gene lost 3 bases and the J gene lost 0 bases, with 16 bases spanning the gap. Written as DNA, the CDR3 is TGTGCCAGCTCACCGCTAGCGTGGACCTCGAGCACAGATACGCAGTATTTT. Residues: CASSPLAWTSSTDTQYF.

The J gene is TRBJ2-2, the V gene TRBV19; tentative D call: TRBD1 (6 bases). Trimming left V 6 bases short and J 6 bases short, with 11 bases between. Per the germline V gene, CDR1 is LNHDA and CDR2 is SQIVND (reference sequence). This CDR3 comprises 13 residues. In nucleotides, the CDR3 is TGTGCCAGTAGCGCCAAGGGGGCCGGGGAGCTGTTTTTT. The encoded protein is CASSAKGAGELFF.

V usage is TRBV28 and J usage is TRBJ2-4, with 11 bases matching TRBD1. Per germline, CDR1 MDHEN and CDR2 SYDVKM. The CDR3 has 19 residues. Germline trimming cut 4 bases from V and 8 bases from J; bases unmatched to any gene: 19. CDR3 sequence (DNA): TGTGCCAGCAGTTCCACCGACATTGGGACAGGGGGATTTTGGGACATTCAGTACTTC. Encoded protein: CASSSTDIGTGGFWDIQYF.

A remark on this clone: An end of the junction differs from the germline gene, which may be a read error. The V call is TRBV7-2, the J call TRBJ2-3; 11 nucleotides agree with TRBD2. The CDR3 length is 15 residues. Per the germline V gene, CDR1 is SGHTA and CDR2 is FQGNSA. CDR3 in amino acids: CASSLAGGDTDTQYF. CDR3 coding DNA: TGTGCCAGCAGCCTAGCGGGAGGAGACACAGATACGCAGTATTTT.

The CDR3 sequence is CASSLYGGPQHF. The CDR3 DNA follows: TGTGCCAGCAGCTTGTATGGTGGACCCCAGCATTTT. The rearrangement uses TRBV11-1 and TRBJ1-5, with D uncertain. Germline V gene data show CDR1 as SGHAT and CDR2 as FQDESV (reference sequence). Trimming left V 3 bases short and J 10 bases short, with 10 bases between. The CDR3 totals 12 residues.

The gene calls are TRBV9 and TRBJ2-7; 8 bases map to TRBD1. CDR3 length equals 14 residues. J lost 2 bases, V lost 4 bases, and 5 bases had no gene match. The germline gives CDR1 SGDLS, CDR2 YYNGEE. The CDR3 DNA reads TGTGCCAGCAGCACAACGACAGGGGCCTACGAGCAGTACTTC. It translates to CASSTTTGAYEQYF.

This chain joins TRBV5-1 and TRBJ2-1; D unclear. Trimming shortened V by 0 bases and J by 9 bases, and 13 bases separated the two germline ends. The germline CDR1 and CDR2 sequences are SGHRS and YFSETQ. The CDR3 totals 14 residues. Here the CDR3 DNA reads TGCGCCAGCAGCTTGGTGGGTTTGGATCTTGAGCAGTTCTTC. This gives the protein CASSLVGLDLEQFF.

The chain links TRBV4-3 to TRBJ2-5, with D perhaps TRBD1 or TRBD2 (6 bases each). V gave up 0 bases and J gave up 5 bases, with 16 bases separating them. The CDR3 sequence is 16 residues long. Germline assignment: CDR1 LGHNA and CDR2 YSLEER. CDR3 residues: CASSQEWIGGRETQYF. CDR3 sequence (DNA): TGCGCCAGCAGCCAAGAATGGATCGGGGGCAGGGAGACCCAGTACTTC.

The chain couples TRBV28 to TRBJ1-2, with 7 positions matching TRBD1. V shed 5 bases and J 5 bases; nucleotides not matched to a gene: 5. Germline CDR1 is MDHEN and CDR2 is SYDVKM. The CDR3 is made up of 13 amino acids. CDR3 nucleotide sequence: TGTGCCAGCAGTACAGGACAGGTATATGGCTACACCTTC. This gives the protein CASSTGQVYGYTF.

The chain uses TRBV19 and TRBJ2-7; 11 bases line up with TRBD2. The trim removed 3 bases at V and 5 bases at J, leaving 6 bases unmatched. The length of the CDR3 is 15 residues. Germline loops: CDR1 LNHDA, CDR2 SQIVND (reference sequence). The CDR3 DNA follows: TGTGCCAGTAGTATCCTAGCGGGAGGAGGCCACGAGCAGTACTTC. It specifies CASSILAGGGHEQYF.

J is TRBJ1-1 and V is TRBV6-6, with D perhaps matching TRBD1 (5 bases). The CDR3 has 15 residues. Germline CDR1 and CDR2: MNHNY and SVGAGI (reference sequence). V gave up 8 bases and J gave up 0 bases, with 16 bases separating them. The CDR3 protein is CASLQDSYMNTEAFF. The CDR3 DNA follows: TGTGCCAGCCTTCAAGACAGCTACATGAACACTGAAGCTTTCTTT.

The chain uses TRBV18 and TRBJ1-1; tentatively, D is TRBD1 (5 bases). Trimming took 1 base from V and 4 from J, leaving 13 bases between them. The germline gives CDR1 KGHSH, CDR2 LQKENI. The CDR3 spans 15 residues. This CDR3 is CASSPQGNLVTEAFF. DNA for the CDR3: TGTGCCAGCTCACCACAGGGGAATTTAGTCACTGAAGCTTTCTTT.

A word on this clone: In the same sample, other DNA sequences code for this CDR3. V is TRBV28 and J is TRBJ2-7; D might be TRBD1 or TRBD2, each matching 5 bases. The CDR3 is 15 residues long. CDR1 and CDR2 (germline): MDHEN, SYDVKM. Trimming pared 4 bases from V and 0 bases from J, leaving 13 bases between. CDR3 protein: CASSSSGTGSYEQYF. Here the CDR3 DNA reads TGTGCCAGCAGTTCTTCCGGGACGGGCTCCTACGAGCAGTACTTC.

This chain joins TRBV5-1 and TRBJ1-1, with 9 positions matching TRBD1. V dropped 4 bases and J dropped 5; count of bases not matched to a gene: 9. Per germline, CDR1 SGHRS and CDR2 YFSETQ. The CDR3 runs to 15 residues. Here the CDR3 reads CASSPDDRGNTEAFF. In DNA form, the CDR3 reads TGCGCCAGCAGCCCTGATGACAGGGGGAATACTGAAGCTTTCTTT. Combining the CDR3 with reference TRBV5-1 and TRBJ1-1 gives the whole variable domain KAGVTQTPRYLIKTRGQQVTLSCSPISGHRSVSWYQQTPGQGLQFLFEYFSETQRNKGNFPGRFSGRQFSNSRSEMNVSTLELGDSALYLCASSPDDRGNTEAFFGQGTRLTVV.

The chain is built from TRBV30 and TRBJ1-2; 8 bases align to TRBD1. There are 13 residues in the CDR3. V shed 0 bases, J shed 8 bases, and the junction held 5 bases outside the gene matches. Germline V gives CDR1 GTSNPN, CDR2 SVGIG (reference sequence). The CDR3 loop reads CAWSVLQGVGYTF. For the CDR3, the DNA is TGTGCCTGGAGTGTACTACAGGGGGTAGGCTACACCTTC.

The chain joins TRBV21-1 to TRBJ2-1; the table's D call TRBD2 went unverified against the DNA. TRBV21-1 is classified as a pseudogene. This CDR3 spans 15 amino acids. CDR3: CASSEGTSGDNEQFF. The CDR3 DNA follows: TGTGCCAGCAGCGAAGGGACTAGCGGAGACAATGAGCAGTTCTTC.

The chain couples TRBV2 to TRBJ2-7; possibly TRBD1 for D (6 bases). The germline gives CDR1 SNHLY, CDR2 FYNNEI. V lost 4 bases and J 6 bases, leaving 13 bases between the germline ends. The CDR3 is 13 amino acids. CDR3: CASSGEQGSEQYF. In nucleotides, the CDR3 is TGTGCCAGCAGTGGAGAACAGGGTTCCGAGCAGTACTTC. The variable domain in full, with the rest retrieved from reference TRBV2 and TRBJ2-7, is EPEVTQTPSHQVTQMGQEVILRCVPISNHLYFYWYRQILGQKVEFLVSFYNNEISEKSEIFDDQFSVERPDGSNFTLKIRSTKLEDSAMYFCASSGEQGSEQYFGPGTRLTVT.